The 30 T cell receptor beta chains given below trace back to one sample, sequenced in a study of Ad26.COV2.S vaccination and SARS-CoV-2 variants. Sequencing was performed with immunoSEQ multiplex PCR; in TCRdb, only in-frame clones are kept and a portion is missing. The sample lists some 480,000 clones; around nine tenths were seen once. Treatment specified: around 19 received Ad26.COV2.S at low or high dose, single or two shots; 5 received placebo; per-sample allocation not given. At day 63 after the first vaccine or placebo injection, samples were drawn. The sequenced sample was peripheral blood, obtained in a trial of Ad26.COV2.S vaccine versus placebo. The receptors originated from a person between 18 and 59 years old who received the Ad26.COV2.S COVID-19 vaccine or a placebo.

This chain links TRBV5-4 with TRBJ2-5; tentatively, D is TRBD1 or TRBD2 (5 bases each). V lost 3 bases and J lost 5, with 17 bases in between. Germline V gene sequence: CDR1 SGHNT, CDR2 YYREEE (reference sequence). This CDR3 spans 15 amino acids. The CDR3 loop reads CASSWDPRVGETQYF. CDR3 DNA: TGTGCCAGCAGCTGGGACCCCAGGGTGGGGGAGACCCAGTACTTC.

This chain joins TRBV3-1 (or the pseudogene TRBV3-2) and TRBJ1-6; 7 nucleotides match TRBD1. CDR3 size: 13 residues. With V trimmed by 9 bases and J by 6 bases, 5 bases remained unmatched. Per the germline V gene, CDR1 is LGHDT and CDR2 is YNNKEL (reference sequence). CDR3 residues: CASLGQPNSPLHF. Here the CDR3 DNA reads TGTGCCAGTCTGGGACAGCCTAATTCACCCCTCCACTTT.

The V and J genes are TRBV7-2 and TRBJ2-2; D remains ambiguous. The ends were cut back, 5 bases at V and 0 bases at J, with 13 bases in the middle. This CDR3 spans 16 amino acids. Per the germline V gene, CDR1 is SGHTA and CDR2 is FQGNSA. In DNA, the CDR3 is TGTGCCAGCAGCCCCAGTCGGATTTCGAACACCGGGGAGCTGTTTTTT. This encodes CASSPSRISNTGELFF.

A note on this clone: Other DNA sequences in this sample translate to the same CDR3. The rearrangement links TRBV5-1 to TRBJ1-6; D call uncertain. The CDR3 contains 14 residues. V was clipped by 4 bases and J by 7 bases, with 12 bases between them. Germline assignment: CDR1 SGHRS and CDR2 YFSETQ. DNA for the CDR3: TGCGCCAGCAGCCCCGGAACCGTGAATTCACCCCTCCACTTT. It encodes CASSPGTVNSPLHF. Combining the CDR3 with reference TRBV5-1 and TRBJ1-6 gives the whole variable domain KAGVTQTPRYLIKTRGQQVTLSCSPISGHRSVSWYQQTPGQGLQFLFEYFSETQRNKGNFPGRFSGRQFSNSRSEMNVSTLELGDSALYLCASSPGTVNSPLHFGNGTRLTVT.

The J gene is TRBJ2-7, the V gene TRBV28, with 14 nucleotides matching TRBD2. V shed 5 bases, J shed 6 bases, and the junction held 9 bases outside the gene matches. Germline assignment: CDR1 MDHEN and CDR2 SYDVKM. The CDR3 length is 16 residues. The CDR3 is CASSRLAGGPGREQYF. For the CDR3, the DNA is TGTGCCAGCAGTCGACTAGCGGGAGGGCCAGGACGCGAGCAGTACTTC.

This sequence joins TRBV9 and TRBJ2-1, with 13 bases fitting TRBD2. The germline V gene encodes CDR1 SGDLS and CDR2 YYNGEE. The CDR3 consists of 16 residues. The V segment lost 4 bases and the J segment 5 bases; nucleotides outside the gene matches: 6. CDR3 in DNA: TGTGCCAGCAGCCCAGGGACTAGCGGGACACACAATGAGCAGTTCTTC. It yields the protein CASSPGTSGTHNEQFF.

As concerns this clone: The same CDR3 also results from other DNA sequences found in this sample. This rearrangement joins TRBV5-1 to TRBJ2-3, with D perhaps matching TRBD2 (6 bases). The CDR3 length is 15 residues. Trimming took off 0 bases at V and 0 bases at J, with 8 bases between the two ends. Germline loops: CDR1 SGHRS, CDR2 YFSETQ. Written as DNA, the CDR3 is TGCGCCAGCAGCTTGGCGGGGACTAGCACAGATACGCAGTATTTT. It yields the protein CASSLAGTSTDTQYF.

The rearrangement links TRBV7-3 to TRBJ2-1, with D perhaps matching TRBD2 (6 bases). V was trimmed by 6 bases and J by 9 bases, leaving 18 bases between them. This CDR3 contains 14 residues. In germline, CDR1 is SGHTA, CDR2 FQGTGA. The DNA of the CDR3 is TGTGCCAGCAGGGAGACTAGTGCCCCTTCTGAGCAGTTCTTC. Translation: CASRETSAPSEQFF.

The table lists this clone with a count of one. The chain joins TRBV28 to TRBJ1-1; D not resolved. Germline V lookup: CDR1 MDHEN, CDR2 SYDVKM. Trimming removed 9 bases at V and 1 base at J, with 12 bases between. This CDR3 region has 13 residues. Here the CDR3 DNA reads TGTGCCAGTCCGGGCCAACCGAACACTGAAGCTTTCTTT. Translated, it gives CASPGQPNTEAFF.

The CDR3 reads CASGVQKTGLAGNTEAFF. In DNA, the CDR3 is TGTGCTAGTGGGGTACAGAAAACAGGGCTTGCGGGGAACACTGAAGCTTTCTTT. The chain is built from TRBV12-5 and TRBJ1-1; possibly TRBD1 for D (6 bases). The ends were cut back, 6 bases at V and 1 base at J, with 24 bases in the middle. Germline V lookup: CDR1 LGHNT, CDR2 FRNRAP. The CDR3 extends over 18 amino acids.

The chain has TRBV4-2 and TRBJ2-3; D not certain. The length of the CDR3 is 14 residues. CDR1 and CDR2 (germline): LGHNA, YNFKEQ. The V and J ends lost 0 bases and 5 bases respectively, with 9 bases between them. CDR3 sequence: CASSQEPGRDTQYF. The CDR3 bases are TGTGCCAGCAGCCAAGAACCGGGTAGAGATACGCAGTATTTT.

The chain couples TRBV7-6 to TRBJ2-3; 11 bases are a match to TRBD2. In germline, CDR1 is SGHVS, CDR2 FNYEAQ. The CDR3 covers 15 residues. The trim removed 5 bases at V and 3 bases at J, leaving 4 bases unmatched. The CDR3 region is CASSPRTSGTDTQYF. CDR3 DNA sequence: TGTGCCAGCAGCCCAAGGACTAGCGGGACAGATACGCAGTATTTT. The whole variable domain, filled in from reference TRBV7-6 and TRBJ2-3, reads GAGVSQSPRYKVTKRGQDVALRCDPISGHVSLYWYRQALGQGPEFLTYFNYEAQQDKSGLPNDRFSAERPEGSISTLTIQRTEQRDSAMYRCASSPRTSGTDTQYFGPGTRLTVL.

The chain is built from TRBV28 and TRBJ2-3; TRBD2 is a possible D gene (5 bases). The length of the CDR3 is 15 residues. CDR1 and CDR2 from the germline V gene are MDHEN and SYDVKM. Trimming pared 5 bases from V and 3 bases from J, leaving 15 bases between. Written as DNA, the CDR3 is TGTGCCAGCAGTCCTTCCGGGATCGGAACAGATACGCAGTATTTT. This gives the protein CASSPSGIGTDTQYF. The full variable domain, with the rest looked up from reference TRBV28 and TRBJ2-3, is DVKVTQSSRYLVKRTGEKVFLECVQDMDHENMFWYRQDPGLGLRLIYFSYDVKMKEKGDIPEGYSVSREKKERFSLILESASTNQTSMYLCASSPSGIGTDTQYFGPGTRLTVL.

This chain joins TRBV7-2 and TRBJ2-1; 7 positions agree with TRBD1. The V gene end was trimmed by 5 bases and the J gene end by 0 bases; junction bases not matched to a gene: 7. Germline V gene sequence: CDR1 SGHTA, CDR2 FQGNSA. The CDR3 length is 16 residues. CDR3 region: CASSLQGTASYNEQFF. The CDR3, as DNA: TGTGCCAGCAGCCTACAGGGGACCGCCTCCTACAATGAGCAGTTCTTC. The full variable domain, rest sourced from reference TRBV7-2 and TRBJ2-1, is GAGVSQSPSNKVTEKGKDVELRCDPISGHTALYWYRQSLGQGLEFLIYFQGNSAPDKSGLPSDRFSAERTGGSVSTLTIQRTQQEDSAVYLCASSLQGTASYNEQFFGPGTRLTVL.

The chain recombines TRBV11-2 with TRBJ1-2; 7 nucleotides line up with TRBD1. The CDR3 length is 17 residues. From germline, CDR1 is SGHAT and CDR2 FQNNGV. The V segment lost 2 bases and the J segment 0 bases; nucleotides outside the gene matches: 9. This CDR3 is CASSLSQGRGTNYGYTF. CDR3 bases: TGTGCCAGCAGCTTATCACAGGGGAGAGGGACTAACTATGGCTACACCTTC.

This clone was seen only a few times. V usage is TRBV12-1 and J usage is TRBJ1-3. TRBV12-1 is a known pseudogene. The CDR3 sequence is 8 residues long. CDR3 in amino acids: CAEGTEDF. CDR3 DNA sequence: TGTGCGGAGGGGACGGAGGATTTT.

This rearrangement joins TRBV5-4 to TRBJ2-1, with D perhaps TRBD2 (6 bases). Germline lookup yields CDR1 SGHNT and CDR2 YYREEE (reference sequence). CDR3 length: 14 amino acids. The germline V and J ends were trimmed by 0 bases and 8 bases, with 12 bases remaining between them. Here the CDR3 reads CASSLGNKRDEQFF. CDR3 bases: TGTGCCAGCAGCTTGGGTAATAAGCGGGATGAGCAGTTCTTC.

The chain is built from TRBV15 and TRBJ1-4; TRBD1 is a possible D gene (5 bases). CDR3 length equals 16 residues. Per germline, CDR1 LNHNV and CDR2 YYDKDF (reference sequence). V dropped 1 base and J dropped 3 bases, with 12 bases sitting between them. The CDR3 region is CATSRAGGRANEKLFF. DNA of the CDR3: TGTGCCACCAGCAGAGCCGGGGGACGGGCTAATGAAAAACTGTTTTTT.

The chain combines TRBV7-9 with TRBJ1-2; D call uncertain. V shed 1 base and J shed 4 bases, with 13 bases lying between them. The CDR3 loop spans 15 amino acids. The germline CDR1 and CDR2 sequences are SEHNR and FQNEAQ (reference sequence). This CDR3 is CASSLEGLRGYGYTF. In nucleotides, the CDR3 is TGTGCCAGCAGCTTAGAGGGCCTCCGGGGCTATGGCTACACCTTC. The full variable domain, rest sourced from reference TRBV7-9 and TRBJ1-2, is DTGVSQNPRHKITKRGQNVTFRCDPISEHNRLYWYRQTLGQGPEFLTYFQNEAQLEKSRLLSDRFSAERPKGSFSTLEIQRTEQGDSAMYLCASSLEGLRGYGYTFGSGTRLTVV.

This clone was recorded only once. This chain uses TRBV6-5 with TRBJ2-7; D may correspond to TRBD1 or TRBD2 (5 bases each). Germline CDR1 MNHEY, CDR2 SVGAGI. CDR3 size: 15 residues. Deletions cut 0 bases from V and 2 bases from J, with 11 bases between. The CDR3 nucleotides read TGTGCCAGCAGTTACTCGTGGGGGATTACCTACGAGCAGTACTTC. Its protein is CASSYSWGITYEQYF.

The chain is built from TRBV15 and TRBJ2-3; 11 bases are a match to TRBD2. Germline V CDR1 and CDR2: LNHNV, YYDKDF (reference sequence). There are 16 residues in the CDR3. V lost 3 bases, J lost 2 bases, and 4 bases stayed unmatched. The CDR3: CATSRGTSGPTDTQYF. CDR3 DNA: TGTGCCACCAGCAGGGGGACTAGCGGACCCACAGATACGCAGTATTTT. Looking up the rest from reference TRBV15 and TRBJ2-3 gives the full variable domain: DAMVIQNPRYQVTQFGKPVTLSCSQTLNHNVMYWYQQKSSQAPKLLFHYYDKDFNNEADTPDNFQSRRPNTSFCFLDIRSPGLGDTAMYLCATSRGTSGPTDTQYFGPGTRLTVL.

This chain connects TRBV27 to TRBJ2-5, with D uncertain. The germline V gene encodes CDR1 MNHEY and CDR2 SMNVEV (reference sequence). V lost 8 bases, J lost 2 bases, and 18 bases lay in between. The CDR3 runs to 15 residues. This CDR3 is CASALPGEWQETQYF. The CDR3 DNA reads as TGTGCCAGCGCCCTCCCGGGTGAGTGGCAAGAGACCCAGTACTTC.

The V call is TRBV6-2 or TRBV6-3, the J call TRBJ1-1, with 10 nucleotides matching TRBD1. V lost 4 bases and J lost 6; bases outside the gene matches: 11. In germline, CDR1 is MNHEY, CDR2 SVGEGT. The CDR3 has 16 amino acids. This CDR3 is CASSSPGQGIYAEAFF. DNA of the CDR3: TGTGCCAGCAGTTCCCCGGGACAGGGGATCTACGCTGAAGCTTTCTTT.

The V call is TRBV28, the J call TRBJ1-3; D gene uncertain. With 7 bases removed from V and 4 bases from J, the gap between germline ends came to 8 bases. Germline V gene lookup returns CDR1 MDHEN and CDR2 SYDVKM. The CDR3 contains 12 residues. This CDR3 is CASNLQGNTIYF. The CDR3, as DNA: TGTGCCAGCAACCTTCAAGGAAACACCATATATTTT.

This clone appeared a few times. The CDR3 DNA reads as TGCAGCGTTGGGTCAGGGAACAATCAGCCCCAGCATTTT. Encoded protein: CSVGSGNNQPQHF. J is TRBJ1-5 and V is TRBV29-1, with D tentatively TRBD1 (5 bases). The CDR3 has 13 residues. The germline V gene encodes CDR1 SQVTM and CDR2 ANQGSEA. Deletions cut 4 bases from V and 3 bases from J, with 10 bases between.

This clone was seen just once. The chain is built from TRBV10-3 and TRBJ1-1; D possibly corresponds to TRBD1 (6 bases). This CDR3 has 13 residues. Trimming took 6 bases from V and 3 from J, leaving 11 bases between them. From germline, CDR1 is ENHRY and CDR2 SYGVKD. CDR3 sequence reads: CAISSDSYTEAFF. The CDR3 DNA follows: TGTGCCATCAGCTCGGACAGCTACACTGAAGCTTTCTTT.

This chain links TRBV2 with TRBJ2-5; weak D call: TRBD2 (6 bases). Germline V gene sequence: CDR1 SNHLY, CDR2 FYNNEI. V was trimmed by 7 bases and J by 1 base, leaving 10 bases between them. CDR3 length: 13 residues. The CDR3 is CASKLGGQETQYF. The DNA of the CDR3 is TGTGCCAGCAAATTGGGGGGCCAAGAGACCCAGTACTTC.

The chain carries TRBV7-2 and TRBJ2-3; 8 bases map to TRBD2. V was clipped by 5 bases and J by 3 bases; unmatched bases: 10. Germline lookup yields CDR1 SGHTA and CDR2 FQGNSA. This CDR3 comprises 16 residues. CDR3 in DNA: TGTGCCAGCAGCCTACTAGCGGAGGCTCGTACAGATACGCAGTATTTT. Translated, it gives CASSLLAEARTDTQYF.

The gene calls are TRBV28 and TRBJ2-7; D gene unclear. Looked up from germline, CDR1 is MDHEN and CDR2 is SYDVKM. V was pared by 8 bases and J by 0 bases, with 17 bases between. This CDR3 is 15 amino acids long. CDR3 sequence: CASRQLGMGSYEQYF. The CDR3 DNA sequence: TGTGCCAGCCGCCAGCTAGGGATGGGCTCCTACGAGCAGTACTTC.

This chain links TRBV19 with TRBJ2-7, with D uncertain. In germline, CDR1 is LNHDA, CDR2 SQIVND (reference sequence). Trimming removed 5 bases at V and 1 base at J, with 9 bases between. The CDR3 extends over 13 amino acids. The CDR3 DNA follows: TGTGCCAGTAGTCTAGTATCGTCCTACGAGCAGTACTTC. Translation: CASSLVSSYEQYF.